Shown below are 3 T cell receptor beta chains from a single sample sequenced in a study of blood T cell repertoires in COVID-19. The repertoire was sequenced with immunoSEQ multiplex PCR; TCRdb's copy has only in-frame clones and lacks some. In the table there are about 270,000 clones, approximately 90% of which are singletons. Sequenced sample: PBMCs or T cells enriched from blood (not recorded which). These receptor sequences come from a woman aged 25 to 39 with acute COVID-19.

The chain employs TRBV4-3 and TRBJ2-2, with a possible D match to TRBD1 (5 bases). The CDR3 length is 15 residues. Germline CDR1 LGHNA, CDR2 YSLEER. V lost 3 bases to trimming and J lost 1 base, with 9 bases between them. The CDR3 loop is CASSHFDRNTGELFF. The CDR3 bases are TGCGCCAGCAGCCACTTTGACAGGAACACCGGGGAGCTGTTTTTT.

The count of this clone is one. V is TRBV24-1 and J is TRBJ2-1; 7 nucleotides agree with TRBD2. Unmatched junction bases numbered 6, after V lost 6 bases and J lost 5 bases. Germline values: CDR1 KGHDR, CDR2 SFDVKD. The CDR3 covers 14 residues. In DNA, the CDR3 is TGTGCCACCAGTAGCGGGAATATGAACAATGAGCAGTTCTTC. This translates into CATSSGNMNNEQFF.

This chain uses TRBV3-1 (or the pseudogene TRBV3-2) with TRBJ2-1, with 11 bases aligning to TRBD2. After removal of 0 bases from V and 2 bases from J, the junction contained 3 bases not matched to a gene. Germline V gene data show CDR1 as LGHDT and CDR2 as YNNKEL (reference sequence). This CDR3 spans 17 amino acids. Written as DNA, the CDR3 is TGTGCCAGCAGCCAAGATCTGGGACTAGCGGCCTACAATGAGCAGTTCTTC. This translates into CASSQDLGLAAYNEQFF.